The 3 T cell receptor beta chains in this list originate from one sample, sequenced in a study of T cells in Graves' hyperthyroidism and ophthalmopathy. RNA transcripts provided the source from which TCR beta CDR3 regions were amplified. The HTBI primer set drove a first-round RT-PCR of the TCR CDR3. TCRdb recomputed calls from the multiplex PCR reads with MiXCR, one row per CDR3 protein. This sample has hundreds of thousands of distinct CDR3 sequences, with approximately 23% found just once. Source material: blood. These receptor sequences come from a man between 25 and 39 years old with Graves' ophthalmopathy.

The chain employs TRBV15 and TRBJ2-3, with D perhaps matching TRBD1 (6 bases). The CDR3 consists of 14 residues. From germline, CDR1 is LNHNV and CDR2 YYDKDF (reference sequence). V lost 0 bases and J lost 4, with 8 bases in between. As DNA, the CDR3 is TGTGCCACCAGCAGAGACGGGACACCAGATACGCAGTATTTT. Translated: CATSRDGTPDTQYF.

This clonotype was detected only a few times. J is TRBJ2-4 and V is TRBV20-1; tentative D call: TRBD1 (6 bases). The CDR3 covers 15 residues. The germline gives CDR1 DFQATT, CDR2 SNEGSKA (reference sequence). The V gene lost 3 bases and the J gene lost 2 bases, with 14 bases spanning the gap. CDR3 nucleotides: TGCAGTGCTAGTCAGGGGCGGTGGCCCAAAAACATTCAGTACTTC. Translation gives CSASQGRWPKNIQYF.

This clonotype has a count of ten or more. The CDR3 reads CASSRTSGNSEQYF. For the CDR3, the DNA is TGTGCCAGCAGTCGGACTAGCGGGAATTCCGAGCAGTACTTC. The rearrangement links TRBV27 to TRBJ2-7, with 12 bases aligning to TRBD2. J was trimmed by 6 bases and V by 5 bases; bases with no gene match: 5. Germline-derived CDR1 and CDR2 are MNHEY and SMNVEV (reference sequence). The CDR3 totals 14 residues.